The 27 T cell receptor beta chains presented below share a single source sample, sequenced in a study of blood T cell repertoires in COVID-19. Sequenced by immunoSEQ multiplex PCR; TCRdb stores in-frame clones only, minus some. The table lists fewer than 85,000 clones, roughly 78% of them singletons. The sequenced sample consisted of peripheral blood. These receptors all stem from a man aged 55 to 69 with active or convalescent COVID-19.

The CDR3 is CASSTSTDNEQFF. CDR3 sequence (DNA): TGTGCCAGCTCAACGTCGACAGACAATGAGCAGTTCTTC. V and J are TRBV18 and TRBJ2-1, with TRBD1 as a possible D gene (5 bases). Trimming shortened V by 5 bases and J by 5 bases, and 10 bases separated the two germline ends. The V gene's germline CDR1 is KGHSH and CDR2 LQKENI. There are 13 residues in the CDR3.

This clone was recorded once. The chain couples TRBV2 to TRBJ2-1; D is undetermined. CDR1 and CDR2 (germline): SNHLY, FYNNEI. The CDR3 runs 13 residues. The ends were cut back, 7 bases at V and 6 bases at J, with 13 bases in the middle. The CDR3 nucleotides are TGTGCCAGCAACGCTTATACTCTCAATGAGCAGTTCTTC. This codes for CASNAYTLNEQFF.

The chain recombines TRBV5-6 with TRBJ2-5, with D unclear. The CDR3 has 13 amino acids. The germline CDR1 and CDR2 sequences are SGHDT and YYEEEE. Trimming left V 4 bases short and J 2 bases short, with 9 bases between. The CDR3 loop reads CASSGQVQETQYF. In DNA, the CDR3 is TGTGCCAGCAGCGGTCAGGTACAAGAGACCCAGTACTTC.

The chain couples TRBV30 to TRBJ1-2; D not resolved. Germline V lookup: CDR1 GTSNPN, CDR2 SVGIG (reference sequence). This CDR3 comprises 15 residues. V was clipped by 0 bases and J by 0 bases, with 11 bases between them. CDR3 region: CAWSVNWASNYGYTF. In DNA, the CDR3 is TGTGCCTGGAGTGTAAATTGGGCCTCTAACTATGGCTACACCTTC.

The gene calls are TRBV5-8 and TRBJ1-2; D might be TRBD1 (6 bases). The CDR3 consists of 15 residues. V was shortened by 1 base and J by 8 bases, with 18 bases between the two germline ends. In germline, CDR1 is SGHTS, CDR2 YDEGEE. The CDR3 loop reads CASSLKSVAGVGYTF. The CDR3 coding sequence is TGTGCCAGCAGCTTGAAAAGTGTGGCAGGGGTCGGCTACACCTTC.

J is TRBJ2-2 and V is TRBV30; D is uncertain. V gave up 0 bases and J gave up 6 bases, with 14 bases separating them. The CDR3 extends over 15 amino acids. Germline CDR1 is GTSNPN and CDR2 is SVGIG (reference sequence). CDR3 amino acids: CAWSVELSGAGELFF. CDR3 bases: TGTGCCTGGAGTGTAGAGCTATCGGGTGCCGGGGAGCTGTTTTTT. Using reference TRBV30 and TRBJ2-2 for the parts outside the CDR3, the full variable domain is SQTIHQWPATLVQPVGSPLSLECTVEGTSNPNLYWYRQAAGRGLQLLFYSVGIGQISSEVPQNLSASRPQDRQFILSSKKLLLSDSGFYLCAWSVELSGAGELFFGEGSRLTVL.

The V gene is TRBV10-2, the J gene TRBJ1-5; TRBD1 might be the D (5 bases). CDR3 length: 14 amino acids. Germline V CDR1 and CDR2: WSHSY, SAAADI. Trimming cost V 5 bases and J 6 bases, with 14 bases left between them. CDR3 bases: TGCGCCAGCAGTACGATGGGGCAAGGTCAGCCCCAGCATTTT. Translating it yields CASSTMGQGQPQHF.

The rearrangement joins TRBV2 to TRBJ2-3, with 9 bases matching TRBD1. The CDR3 covers 15 residues. From germline, CDR1 is SNHLY and CDR2 FYNNEI. V shed 6 bases and J 3 bases; nucleotides not matched to a gene: 7. The CDR3 region is CASSRDREDTDTQYF. The CDR3 DNA follows: TGTGCCAGCAGCCGGGACAGGGAGGATACAGATACGCAGTATTTT.

J is TRBJ1-4 and V is TRBV2; no reliable D call. The germline CDR1 and CDR2 sequences are SNHLY and FYNNEI. The CDR3 covers 12 residues. V gave up 6 bases and J gave up 8 bases, with 10 bases separating them. The CDR3 DNA reads TGTGCCAGCAGGGTCAGTATGGAAAAACTGTTTTTT. This sequence encodes CASRVSMEKLFF.

This clone has a handful of counts. CDR3 coding DNA: TGTGCCAGCAGCCCGGGATTAGGCACTGAAGCTTTCTTT. Its translation is CASSPGLGTEAFF. The chain couples TRBV12-3 or TRBV12-4 to TRBJ1-1; D remains ambiguous. The V gene lost 6 bases and the J gene lost 4 bases, with 12 bases spanning the gap. The CDR3 consists of 13 residues.

This sequence joins TRBV6-4 and TRBJ1-5, with 8 nucleotides matching TRBD1. CDR3 size: 13 residues. From germline, CDR1 is MRHNA and CDR2 SNTAGT. V lost 4 bases, J lost 6 bases, and 2 bases stayed unmatched. The CDR3 region has the DNA TGTGCCAGCAGTGCGGACAGGGCTCAGCCCCAGCATTTT. Its translation: CASSADRAQPQHF.

This rearrangement joins TRBV27 to TRBJ1-2; 10 positions agree with TRBD1. Germline V gene sequence: CDR1 MNHEY, CDR2 SMNVEV (reference sequence). The length of the CDR3 is 14 residues. The ends lost 3 bases at V and 4 bases at J; junction bases unmatched: 2. This CDR3 reads CASSFRDRGYGYTF. CDR3 coding DNA: TGTGCCAGCAGTTTCAGGGACAGGGGCTATGGCTACACCTTC.

V is TRBV7-3 and J is TRBJ2-1; 9 positions agree with TRBD1. CDR3 length: 15 residues. CDR1 and CDR2 from the germline V gene are SGHTA and FQGTGA. V was clipped by 5 bases and J by 1 base; unmatched bases: 3. The CDR3 nucleotides are TGTGCCAGCAGCCTGGACAGGGGTTCCTACAATGAGCAGTTCTTC. Encoded protein: CASSLDRGSYNEQFF.

V gene TRBV6-5 combines with J gene TRBJ1-4; D call uncertain. CDR1 is MNHEY and CDR2 is SVGAGI in the germline V gene. Trimming took off 6 bases at V and 6 bases at J, with 17 bases between the two ends. The CDR3 totals 15 residues. Here the CDR3 reads CASRLSLEGYEKLFF. For the CDR3, the DNA is TGTGCCAGCAGACTTTCATTGGAGGGCTATGAAAAACTGTTTTTT.

The gene calls are TRBV4-1 and TRBJ1-1, with D tentatively TRBD1 (5 bases). Trimming left V 1 base short and J 5 bases short, with 20 bases between. The CDR3 is 17 residues long. The germline CDR1 and CDR2 sequences are MGHRA and YSYEKL. The chain's CDR3 is CASSQGGTGGPRTEAFF. CDR3 nucleotides: TGCGCCAGCAGCCAAGGGGGAACAGGCGGACCGAGAACTGAAGCTTTCTTT.

The chain carries TRBV2 and TRBJ2-2; 7 nucleotides align to TRBD2. The V gene's germline CDR1 is SNHLY and CDR2 FYNNEI. The V segment lost 6 bases and the J segment 5 bases; nucleotides outside the gene matches: 9. CDR3 length equals 15 residues. CDR3 sequence reads: CASRQFVSGTGELFF. Written as DNA, the CDR3 is TGTGCCAGCAGACAGTTTGTTAGCGGGACCGGGGAGCTGTTTTTT.

The V gene is TRBV6-5, the J gene TRBJ2-7; a possible D gene is TRBD1 (5 bases). The CDR3 length is 14 residues. CDR1 and CDR2 from the germline V gene are MNHEY and SVGAGI. The ends were cut back, 0 bases at V and 2 bases at J, with 8 bases in the middle. The CDR3 region is CASSYSGEPYEQYF. DNA of the CDR3: TGTGCCAGCAGTTACTCAGGGGAACCCTACGAGCAGTACTTC.

The chain links TRBV14 to TRBJ1-1, with D maybe TRBD1 (5 bases). V lost 0 bases to trimming and J lost 6 bases, with 14 bases between them. The CDR3 is 15 residues long. Germline CDR1 and CDR2: SGHDN and FVKESK. As DNA, the CDR3 is TGTGCCAGCAGCCAAGATCGGGGGTACCGAGCTGAAGCTTTCTTT. It yields the protein CASSQDRGYRAEAFF.

The J gene is TRBJ1-5, the V gene TRBV19; TRBD1 matches 7 bases. Trimming at V came to 6 bases and at J to 1 base, leaving 0 bases not matched to a gene. Germline V gene lookup returns CDR1 LNHDA and CDR2 SQIVND (reference sequence). The CDR3 has 13 amino acids. CDR3 sequence reads: CASRDRSNQPQHF. Here the CDR3 DNA reads TGTGCCAGTAGGGACAGGAGCAATCAGCCCCAGCATTTT.

The rearrangement joins TRBV4-3 to TRBJ2-1; 9 positions agree with TRBD2. The trim removed 0 bases at V and 3 bases at J, leaving 9 bases unmatched. CDR1 and CDR2 (germline): LGHNA, YSLEER. This CDR3 is built from 18 residues. CDR3 nucleotides: TGCGCCAGCAGCCAAGAGTCCCCGCCTAGCGGGATCTACAATGAGCAGTTCTTC. Protein product: CASSQESPPSGIYNEQFF.

The rearrangement uses TRBV2 and TRBJ2-3; no definite D call. Per germline, CDR1 SNHLY and CDR2 FYNNEI. The ends were cut back, 7 bases at V and 0 bases at J, with 5 bases in the middle. The CDR3 consists of 12 residues. CDR3 bases: TGTGCCAGCACCCTTAGCACAGATACGCAGTATTTT. The encoded protein is CASTLSTDTQYF.

The chain recombines TRBV9 with TRBJ2-3; 10 nucleotides align to TRBD2. The CDR3 consists of 16 residues. Trimming took 6 bases from V and 6 from J; bases not matched to a gene: 13. The germline CDR1 and CDR2 sequences are SGDLS and YYNGEE. The CDR3 sequence is CASKPSGGSFSDTQYF. Written as DNA, the CDR3 is TGTGCCAGCAAACCTAGCGGGGGTAGTTTTTCGGATACGCAGTATTTT. Together with reference TRBV9 and TRBJ2-3, the CDR3 gives the full variable domain: DSGVTQTPKHLITATGQRVTLRCSPRSGDLSVYWYQQSLDQGLQFLIQYYNGEERAKGNILERFSAQQFPDLHSELNLSSLELGDSALYFCASKPSGGSFSDTQYFGPGTRLTVL.

CDR3 DNA sequence: TGTGCCAGCAGCTTACAAGGGGCCGCCAGCTCCTACAATGAGCAGTTCTTC. Protein product: CASSLQGAASSYNEQFF. This chain connects TRBV11-2 to TRBJ2-1; maybe TRBD1 (5 bases). The CDR3 sequence is 17 residues long. Per the germline V gene, CDR1 is SGHAT and CDR2 is FQNNGV. Trimming took 2 bases from V and 0 from J, leaving 14 bases between them.

J is TRBJ2-7 and V is TRBV18; 7 nucleotides agree with TRBD1. This CDR3 comprises 13 residues. Germline CDR1 KGHSH, CDR2 LQKENI. The V gene end was trimmed by 5 bases and the J gene end by 7 bases; junction bases not matched to a gene: 8. The CDR3 region is CASSATGLGEQYF. CDR3 bases: TGTGCCAGCTCAGCGACAGGGCTGGGGGAGCAGTACTTC.

The chain combines TRBV30 with TRBJ2-3, with 10 positions matching TRBD2. CDR1 and CDR2 (germline): GTSNPN, SVGIG (reference sequence). The CDR3 runs 13 residues. Trimming took 5 bases from V and 6 from J; bases not matched to a gene: 5. This CDR3 reads CAWSGTSVDTQYF. The CDR3 bases are TGTGCCTGGTCCGGGACTAGCGTTGATACGCAGTATTTT.

CDR3 sequence reads: CASSQRGAAGTGMIRRAGNTIYF. CDR3 nucleotide sequence: TGTGCCAGCAGCCAACGTGGAGCCGCAGGGACAGGGATGATCAGGAGGGCTGGAAACACCATATATTTT. The gene calls are TRBV3-1 (or the pseudogene TRBV3-2) and TRBJ1-3, with TRBD1 matching 9 bases. This CDR3 contains 23 residues. The V gene end was trimmed by 2 bases and the J gene end by 2 bases; junction bases not matched to a gene: 25. In germline, CDR1 is LGHDT, CDR2 YNNKEL (reference sequence).

The V call is TRBV11-2, the J call TRBJ2-5; 7 nucleotides align to TRBD2. This CDR3 spans 14 amino acids. The junction had 1 base not matched to a gene; V was cut back by 3 bases and J by 0 bases. Germline CDR1 and CDR2: SGHAT and FQNNGV. CDR3 DNA: TGTGCCAGCAGCTTTCTAGCGGACCAAGAGACCCAGTACTTC. Amino acid sequence: CASSFLADQETQYF.